Sequencing of this T cell receptor beta chain was carried out in a study of OX40 agonist ivuxolimab in advanced cancers. Regarding the study as a whole: Also present in some nonresponders was a low level of normalized T-cell clonal expansion.

The repertoire was sequenced with immunoSEQ multiplex PCR; TCRdb's copy has only in-frame clones and lacks some. The table records under 25,000 clones, 86% of them present only once. Notes on this clone: Its antigen is not known.

This CDR3 has 12 residues. Trimming removed 5 bases at V and 9 bases at J, with 13 bases between. The germline gives CDR1 MNHEY, CDR2 SVGAGI. This material consisted of CD4+ or CD8+ T cells sorted from blood, taken in a trial of the OX40 agonist ivuxolimab. This TCR came from an adult with an advanced solid tumor such as melanoma, head and neck, liver or kidney cancer. The gene calls are TRBV6-5 and TRBJ2-5; TRBD1 might be the D (6 bases). In DNA, the CDR3 is TGTGCCAGCAGTGACCTGGGGGCGGCCCAGTACTTC. Its protein is CASSDLGAAQYF.